The next 23 T cell receptor beta chains were all read from a single sample in a study of blood T cell repertoires in COVID-19. Profiled with immunoSEQ multiplex PCR; TCRdb holds only in-frame clones, not every one. The sample records about 64,000 clones, approximately 90% being singletons. The sequenced sample was peripheral blood. The receptors were gathered from a man aged 45 to 65 with active COVID-19.

This clone occurred once. This chain connects TRBV2 to TRBJ2-5; TRBD1 is a possible D gene (6 bases). In germline, CDR1 is SNHLY, CDR2 FYNNEI. The CDR3 sequence is 11 residues long. Trimming cost V 5 bases and J 7 bases, with 8 bases left between them. As DNA, the CDR3 is TGTGCCAGCAGTTTCAGGGGGACCCAGTACTTC. It is translated as CASSFRGTQYF.

V and J are TRBV27 and TRBJ2-7, with D possibly being TRBD1 (5 bases). The CDR3 has 16 amino acids. V was trimmed by 6 bases and J by 0 bases, leaving 18 bases between them. Per germline, CDR1 MNHEY and CDR2 SMNVEV (reference sequence). The CDR3 protein is CASSLDSFRSSYEQYF. CDR3 nucleotides: TGTGCCAGCAGCCTTGACAGCTTCCGGAGCTCCTACGAGCAGTACTTC.

The CDR3 coding sequence is TGTGCCAGCAGCCGACAGGGGGCGTGGGAGACCCAGTACTTC. Translating it yields CASSRQGAWETQYF. V gene TRBV7-9 combines with J gene TRBJ2-5; 10 positions match TRBD1. This CDR3 region has 14 residues. V lost 5 bases and J lost 5; bases outside the gene matches: 5. CDR1 is SEHNR and CDR2 is FQNEAQ in the germline V gene (reference sequence).

This clone has only one observation. The chain is built from TRBV28 and TRBJ2-7; D might be TRBD2 (6 bases). Germline V gives CDR1 MDHEN, CDR2 SYDVKM. CDR3 size: 17 residues. Trimming pared 4 bases from V and 1 base from J, leaving 20 bases between. The CDR3 sequence is CASSSPWRVGGSYEQYF. The CDR3 DNA reads TGTGCCAGCAGTTCACCTTGGCGGGTGGGGGGATCCTACGAGCAGTACTTC.

The J gene is TRBJ2-7, the V gene TRBV27; the match to TRBD1 covers 7 bases. The trim removed 6 bases at V and 0 bases at J, leaving 11 bases unmatched. The germline V gene has CDR1 MNHEY and CDR2 SMNVEV (reference sequence). This CDR3 has 16 amino acids. The CDR3 bases are TGTGCCAGCAGCCATTACCCTCGGGACAGCTCCTACGAGCAGTACTTC. The encoded protein is CASSHYPRDSSYEQYF.

This chain links TRBV5-1 with TRBJ2-1; 10 bases agree with TRBD2. Trimming at V came to 4 bases and at J to 5 bases, leaving 6 bases not matched to a gene. The CDR3 extends over 15 amino acids. Germline lookup yields CDR1 SGHRS and CDR2 YFSETQ. DNA of the CDR3: TGCGCCAGCAGCCTGTCTAGCGGGGGACACAATGAGCAGTTCTTC. Translating gives CASSLSSGGHNEQFF. The whole variable domain, remainder taken from reference TRBV5-1 and TRBJ2-1, is KAGVTQTPRYLIKTRGQQVTLSCSPISGHRSVSWYQQTPGQGLQFLFEYFSETQRNKGNFPGRFSGRQFSNSRSEMNVSTLELGDSALYLCASSLSSGGHNEQFFGPGTRLTVL.

CDR3 protein: CASSRWRGPDTEAFF. The DNA for the CDR3 is TGTGCCAGCAGCCGGTGGAGGGGGCCTGACACTGAAGCTTTCTTT. The rearrangement uses TRBV11-2 and TRBJ1-1; 7 positions agree with TRBD1. Germline loops: CDR1 SGHAT, CDR2 FQNNGV. This CDR3 comprises 15 residues. V shed 5 bases, J shed 3 bases, and the junction held 9 bases outside the gene matches.

The rearrangement uses TRBV11-1 and TRBJ2-1; 9 nucleotides line up with TRBD1. J was trimmed by 7 bases and V by 3 bases; bases with no gene match: 1. The CDR3 runs 13 residues. CDR1 SGHAT and CDR2 FQDESV come from the germline V gene (reference sequence). In DNA form, the CDR3 reads TGTGCCAGCAGCTTGGACAGGGGAAATGAGCAGTTCTTC. Protein: CASSLDRGNEQFF. The variable domain in full, completed from reference TRBV11-1 and TRBJ2-1, reads EAEVAQSPRYKITEKSQAVAFWCDPISGHATLYWYRQILGQGPELLVQFQDESVVDDSQLPKDRFSAERLKGVDSTLKIQPAELGDSAMYLCASSLDRGNEQFFGPGTRLTVL.

The CDR3 bases are TGTGCCAGCAGCGCTAGAAGTATTGAAGCTTTCTTT. It translates to CASSARSIEAFF. The rearrangement links TRBV6-6 to TRBJ1-1; D is uncertain. CDR3 size: 12 residues. V was shortened by 6 bases and J by 7 bases, with 12 bases between the two germline ends. Germline V gene sequence: CDR1 MNHNY, CDR2 SVGAGI (reference sequence).

About this clone itself: Within the sample, other DNA sequences also encode this same CDR3. The chain couples TRBV5-1 to TRBJ1-4; tentatively, D is TRBD1 (5 bases). The CDR3 loop spans 16 amino acids. Trimming removed 0 bases from V and 1 base from J, with 10 bases in between. Germline lookup yields CDR1 SGHRS and CDR2 YFSETQ. CDR3 DNA: TGCGCCAGCAGCTTGGCCGCGCAGGGAACTAATGAAAAACTGTTTTTT. This sequence encodes CASSLAAQGTNEKLFF.

The V gene is TRBV7-3, the J gene TRBJ2-5, with a tentative D call TRBD2 (6 bases). Germline CDR1 is SGHTA and CDR2 is FQGTGA. Trimming took off 5 bases at V and 5 bases at J, with 12 bases between the two ends. The CDR3 consists of 13 residues. Here the CDR3 reads CASSKRGGETQYF. The DNA of the CDR3 is TGTGCCAGCAGCAAACGGGGAGGCGAGACCCAGTACTTC.

The chain couples TRBV30 to TRBJ1-1; weak D call: TRBD1 (6 bases). V lost 3 bases, J lost 5 bases, and 13 bases lay in between. The CDR3 has 13 residues. In germline, CDR1 is GTSNPN, CDR2 SVGIG (reference sequence). The CDR3, as DNA: TGTGCCTGGAGGGTAGGGGGAAGAACTGAAGCTTTCTTT. Translating it yields CAWRVGGRTEAFF. The whole variable domain, filled in from reference TRBV30 and TRBJ1-1, reads SQTIHQWPATLVQPVGSPLSLECTVEGTSNPNLYWYRQAAGRGLQLLFYSVGIGQISSEVPQNLSASRPQDRQFILSSKKLLLSDSGFYLCAWRVGGRTEAFFGQGTRLTVV.

V is TRBV30 and J is TRBJ1-1, with D unresolved. CDR3 length equals 13 residues. V shed 2 bases and J shed 1 base, with 8 bases lying between them. Germline V CDR1 and CDR2: GTSNPN, SVGIG (reference sequence). CDR3 residues: CAWSKQKNTEAFF. The CDR3 region has the DNA TGTGCCTGGAGTAAACAGAAGAACACTGAAGCTTTCTTT.

The V and J genes are TRBV5-1 and TRBJ2-7, with 9 bases identical to TRBD1. Per germline, CDR1 SGHRS and CDR2 YFSETQ. The trim removed 1 base at V and 5 bases at J, leaving 10 bases unmatched. The CDR3 covers 16 residues. The CDR3 region is CASSLSPGQGNDEQYF. Here the CDR3 DNA reads TGCGCCAGCAGCTTGAGCCCGGGACAGGGTAACGACGAGCAGTACTTC.

CDR3 amino acids: CASSPMPGQGSNQPQHF. The CDR3, as DNA: TGTGCCAGCAGCCCCATGCCCGGACAGGGTAGCAATCAGCCCCAGCATTTT. This chain uses TRBV28 with TRBJ1-5; 8 bases agree with TRBD1. The V segment lost 6 bases and the J segment 0 bases; nucleotides outside the gene matches: 10. This CDR3 comprises 17 residues. The germline V gene has CDR1 MDHEN and CDR2 SYDVKM.

This clone is a singleton in its sample. The V gene is TRBV18, the J gene TRBJ1-3; 9 positions match TRBD1. J lost 4 bases, V lost 0 bases, and 10 bases had no gene match. The CDR3 is made up of 18 amino acids. Germline CDR1 reads KGHSH; CDR2 reads LQKENI. This CDR3 is CASSPPNLGQGAGNTIYF. The CDR3 DNA is TGTGCCAGCTCACCACCTAACCTGGGACAGGGAGCAGGAAACACCATATATTTT.

V usage is TRBV9 and J usage is TRBJ2-1; D is possibly TRBD1 (6 bases). The V end lost 2 bases, the J end lost 8 bases, and 11 bases lay between the germline ends. This CDR3 is built from 13 residues. Germline CDR1 reads SGDLS; CDR2 reads YYNGEE. CDR3 in amino acids: CASSVTGMDEQFF. For the CDR3, the DNA is TGTGCCAGCAGCGTGACAGGTATGGATGAGCAGTTCTTC.

The chain uses TRBV2 and TRBJ2-7; TRBD1 matches at 7 bases. V was pared by 6 bases and J by 0 bases, with 5 bases of the junction left unmatched. CDR3 length: 14 amino acids. Germline V lookup: CDR1 SNHLY, CDR2 FYNNEI. CDR3 sequence reads: CASRRDSSSYEQYF. In DNA, the CDR3 is TGTGCCAGCAGACGGGACAGCAGCTCCTACGAGCAGTACTTC.

Here the CDR3 DNA reads TGTGCCACCAGTGAGGCGGGACAGGGTTACGAGCAGTACTTC. This encodes CATSEAGQGYEQYF. This rearrangement joins TRBV24-1 to TRBJ2-7; 9 bases are shared with TRBD1. Germline V gene sequence: CDR1 KGHDR, CDR2 SFDVKD. Germline trimming cut 4 bases from V and 4 bases from J; bases unmatched to any gene: 4. CDR3 length: 14 amino acids.

V gene TRBV15 combines with J gene TRBJ2-7, with 7 bases lining up with TRBD2. The trim removed 1 base at V and 6 bases at J, leaving 12 bases unmatched. CDR3 length: 16 residues. Germline V gene sequence: CDR1 LNHNV, CDR2 YYDKDF (reference sequence). The CDR3 sequence is CATSRGAGEGFREQYF. Written as DNA, the CDR3 is TGTGCCACCAGCAGAGGGGCGGGGGAGGGATTCCGCGAGCAGTACTTC.

The V call is TRBV6-5, the J call TRBJ2-5; D remains unclear. This CDR3 comprises 13 residues. The V gene lost 5 bases and the J gene lost 2 bases, with 9 bases spanning the gap. Germline CDR1 is MNHEY and CDR2 is SVGAGI. The DNA for the CDR3 is TGTGCCAGCAGTAACACAGATCAAGAGACCCAGTACTTC. Translation gives CASSNTDQETQYF.

This clone was counted only a few times. The rearrangement joins TRBV7-7 to TRBJ1-1; 8 nucleotides agree with TRBD1. Germline CDR1 reads SSHAT; CDR2 reads FNYEAQ (reference sequence). V trimming: 5 bases; J trimming: 5 bases; junction bases outside the gene matches: 4. There are 13 residues in the CDR3. CDR3 DNA sequence: TGTGCCAGCAGCCAGGGGGCTGGTACTGAAGCTTTCTTT. Amino acid sequence: CASSQGAGTEAFF.

V is TRBV20-1 and J is TRBJ1-1, with 7 bases identical to TRBD1. The length of the CDR3 is 11 residues. V gave up 3 bases and J gave up 11 bases; unmatched junction bases: 6. Germline V gives CDR1 DFQATT, CDR2 SNEGSKA (reference sequence). The CDR3 region is CSARRGRNAFF. As DNA, the CDR3 is TGCAGTGCTAGGAGGGGGCGTAATGCTTTCTTT.